This T cell receptor beta chain stems from a study of blood T cell repertoires in COVID-19. The repertoire was sequenced with immunoSEQ multiplex PCR; TCRdb's copy has only in-frame clones and lacks some. The sample has about 300,000 clones, just under 90% seen once; the top ten hold roughly 2.9%. Germline V gene data show CDR1 as SGDLS and CDR2 as YYNGEE. V dropped 4 bases and J dropped 2; count of bases not matched to a gene: 3. CDR3 length equals 14 residues. Sequencing used PBMCs or T cells enriched from blood (not recorded which). The V and J genes are TRBV9 and TRBJ2-3; 8 nucleotides line up with TRBD2. This clonotype originated in a woman aged 50 to 60 who had been exposed to COVID-19. The CDR3 coding sequence is TGTGCCAGCAGCTTGCGGGGGGACACAGATACGCAGTATTTT. Translating gives CASSLRGDTDTQYF. The complete variable domain, with remaining parts taken from reference TRBV9 and TRBJ2-3, reads DSGVTQTPKHLITATGQRVTLRCSPRSGDLSVYWYQQSLDQGLQFLIQYYNGEERAKGNILERFSAQQFPDLHSELNLSSLELGDSALYFCASSLRGDTDTQYFGPGTRLTVL.